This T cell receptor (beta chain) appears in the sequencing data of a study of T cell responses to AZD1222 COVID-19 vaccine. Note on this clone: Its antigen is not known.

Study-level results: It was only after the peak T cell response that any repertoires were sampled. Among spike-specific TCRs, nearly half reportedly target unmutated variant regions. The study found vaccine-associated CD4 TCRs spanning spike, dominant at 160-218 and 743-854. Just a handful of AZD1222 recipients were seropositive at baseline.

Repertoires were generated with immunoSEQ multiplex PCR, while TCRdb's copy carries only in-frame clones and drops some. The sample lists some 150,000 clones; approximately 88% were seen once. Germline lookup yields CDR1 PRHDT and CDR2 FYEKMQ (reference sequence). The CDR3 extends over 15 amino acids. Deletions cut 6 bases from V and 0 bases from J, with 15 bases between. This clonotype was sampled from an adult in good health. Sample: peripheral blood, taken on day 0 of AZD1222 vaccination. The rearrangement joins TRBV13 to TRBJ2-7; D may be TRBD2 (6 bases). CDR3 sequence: CASSPHGGPSYEQYF. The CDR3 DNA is TGTGCCAGCAGTCCTCACGGGGGACCCTCCTACGAGCAGTACTTC.